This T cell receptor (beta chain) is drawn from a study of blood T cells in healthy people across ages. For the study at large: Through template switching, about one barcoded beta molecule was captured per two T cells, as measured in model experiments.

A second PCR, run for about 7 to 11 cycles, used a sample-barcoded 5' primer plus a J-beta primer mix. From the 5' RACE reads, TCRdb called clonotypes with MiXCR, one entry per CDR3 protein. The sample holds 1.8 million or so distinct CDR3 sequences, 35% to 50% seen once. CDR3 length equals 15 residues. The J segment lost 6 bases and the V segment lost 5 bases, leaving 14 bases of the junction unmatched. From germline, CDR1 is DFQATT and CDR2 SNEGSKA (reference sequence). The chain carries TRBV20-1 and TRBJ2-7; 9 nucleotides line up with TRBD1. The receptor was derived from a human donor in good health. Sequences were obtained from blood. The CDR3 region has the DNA TGCAGTGCTGGGCACCAGGACAGGGGTTTCGTCGAGCAGTACTTC. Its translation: CSAGHQDRGFVEQYF.